The 22 T cell receptor beta chains presented below share a single source sample, sequenced in a study of T cell changes during pregnancy in multiple sclerosis. Some clones are missing from TCRdb's copy, which holds only in-frame ones; the method was immunoSEQ multiplex PCR. The sample has approximately 130,000 clones; around 95% are singletons. The sequences come from peripheral blood, collected after pregnancy. The receptors here all came from a female donor with multiple sclerosis, enrolled in a pregnancy study.

This clone was picked up one time. This chain links TRBV5-1 with TRBJ2-7; D is ambiguous. V was trimmed by 0 bases and J by 0 bases, leaving 4 bases between them. Germline V gives CDR1 SGHRS, CDR2 YFSETQ. The CDR3 is 13 residues long. The CDR3 region is CASSLGYSYEQYF. The CDR3 nucleotides read TGCGCCAGCAGCTTGGGTTACTCCTACGAGCAGTACTTC.

The chain combines TRBV12-1 with TRBJ2-3; TRBD1 is the table's D call, not checked against the DNA. TRBV12-1 is an annotated pseudogene. This CDR3 has 10 amino acids. This CDR3 reads CASSQDTQYF. The DNA for the CDR3 is TGTGCCAGCAGCCAGGATACGCAGTATTTT.

The chain couples TRBV29-1 to TRBJ2-7, with TRBD2 matching 10 bases. Germline trimming cut 6 bases from V and 2 bases from J; bases unmatched to any gene: 4. This CDR3 is built from 13 residues. Germline CDR1 SQVTM, CDR2 ANQGSEA. Here the CDR3 DNA reads TGCAGCGTCGGGACTAGCGCCCCCTACGAGCAGTACTTC. Its translation: CSVGTSAPYEQYF.

The V gene is TRBV10-2, the J gene TRBJ2-2, with D uncertain. Trimming removed 4 bases from V and 3 bases from J, with 9 bases in between. There are 14 residues in the CDR3. The germline V gene has CDR1 WSHSY and CDR2 SAAADI. CDR3 protein: CASSGDKYTGELFF. As DNA, the CDR3 is TGCGCCAGCAGTGGCGATAAGTACACCGGGGAGCTGTTTTTT.

The J gene is TRBJ2-2, the V gene TRBV11-3; 10 positions match TRBD2. The V gene's germline CDR1 is SGHNT and CDR2 YENEEA. CDR3 length: 17 amino acids. J was trimmed by 2 bases and V by 3 bases; bases with no gene match: 6. CDR3 in DNA: TGTGCCAGCAGCTTCCAAACTAGCGGGGCCAACACCGGGGAGCTGTTTTTT. Protein: CASSFQTSGANTGELFF.

CDR3 DNA: TGTGCCAGCAGATATAAGGGACAGAACTACGAGCAGTACTTC. This encodes CASRYKGQNYEQYF. The chain uses TRBV5-4 and TRBJ2-7; 7 positions match TRBD1. V was pared by 5 bases and J by 3 bases, with 8 bases of the junction left unmatched. The CDR3 has 14 amino acids. Germline CDR1 SGHNT, CDR2 YYREEE (reference sequence). Looking up the rest from reference TRBV5-4 and TRBJ2-7 gives the full variable domain: ETGVTQSPTHLIKTRGQQVTLRCSSQSGHNTVSWYQQALGQGPQFIFQYYREEENGRGNFPPRFSGLQFPNYSSELNVNALELDDSALYLCASRYKGQNYEQYFGPGTRLTVT.

The V and J genes are TRBV6-5 and TRBJ1-5, with 10 bases aligning to TRBD1. With 4 bases clipped from V and 5 bases from J, the junction kept 8 bases outside the gene matches. The germline gives CDR1 MNHEY, CDR2 SVGAGI. There are 16 residues in the CDR3. The CDR3 here is CASSSFGTGVHQPQHF. CDR3 nucleotide sequence: TGTGCCAGCAGTTCTTTCGGGACAGGGGTTCATCAGCCCCAGCATTTT.

CDR3 amino acids: CATSRDGQKNQPQHF. Here the CDR3 DNA reads TGTGCCACCAGCAGAGATGGACAGAAGAATCAGCCCCAGCATTTT. This rearrangement joins TRBV15 to TRBJ1-5; possibly TRBD1 for D (6 bases). This CDR3 has 15 residues. V was shortened by 0 bases and J by 4 bases, with 10 bases between the two germline ends. The germline V gene has CDR1 LNHNV and CDR2 YYDKDF (reference sequence).

This clone was found once. The chain joins TRBV19 to TRBJ2-7; possible D gene TRBD1, 6 bases. The CDR3 extends over 13 amino acids. Per germline, CDR1 LNHDA and CDR2 SQIVND (reference sequence). Trimming shortened V by 5 bases and J by 1 base, and 9 bases separated the two germline ends. The CDR3 is CASSVQGSYEQYF. CDR3 bases: TGTGCCAGTAGTGTACAGGGTTCCTACGAGCAGTACTTC.

Note on this clone: Relative to the germline gene, one junction end is altered; a read error may explain this. The rearrangement uses TRBV20-1 and TRBJ2-7; 7 nucleotides line up with TRBD2. This CDR3 is built from 10 residues. In germline, CDR1 is DFQATT, CDR2 SNEGSKA (reference sequence). The CDR3 region has the DNA TGCAGTGCGAAAGAGGTGACGGGAGGATTC. Its translation is CSAKEVTGGF.

The V gene is TRBV28, the J gene TRBJ2-1; 7 bases are shared with TRBD2. This CDR3 spans 14 amino acids. V lost 6 bases to trimming and J lost 6 bases; unmatched junction nucleotides: 8. Germline V gene sequence: CDR1 MDHEN, CDR2 SYDVKM. CDR3 sequence reads: CASSPLALLNEQFF. CDR3 DNA: TGTGCCAGCAGCCCACTAGCGTTACTCAATGAGCAGTTCTTC.

The chain links TRBV25-1 to TRBJ2-7; weak D call: TRBD1 (6 bases). This CDR3 is built from 15 residues. Germline lookup yields CDR1 MGHDK and CDR2 SYGVNS. Trimming took 4 bases from V and 2 from J, leaving 15 bases between them. CDR3 in DNA: TGTGCCAGCAGTGGGTTGGCGAAGGGGGCCTACGAGCAGTACTTC. This translates into CASSGLAKGAYEQYF.

The chain combines TRBV27 with TRBJ2-5; a possible D gene is TRBD1 (6 bases). Per the germline V gene, CDR1 is MNHEY and CDR2 is SMNVEV (reference sequence). V was pared by 3 bases and J by 1 base, with 12 bases between. The CDR3 runs 15 residues. CDR3 in DNA: TGTGCCAGCAGTTTGATGACGGACAGCCAAGAGACCCAGTACTTC. Residues: CASSLMTDSQETQYF.

CDR3 DNA: TGTGCCAGCCTCGACAGTAGAGCCTACGAGCAGTACTTC. The encoded protein is CASLDSRAYEQYF. The V and J genes are TRBV2 and TRBJ2-7; a weak D match, TRBD1 (5 bases). There are 13 residues in the CDR3. The V gene's germline CDR1 is SNHLY and CDR2 FYNNEI. V shed 8 bases and J shed 2 bases, with 13 bases lying between them.

This chain uses TRBV5-4 with TRBJ2-3, with a possible D match to TRBD2 (6 bases). There are 14 residues in the CDR3. Looked up from germline, CDR1 is SGHNT and CDR2 is YYREEE (reference sequence). V was pared by 2 bases and J by 2 bases, with 9 bases between. DNA of the CDR3: TGTGCCAGCAGCTTTAGCGGCCCCACAGATACGCAGTATTTT. Translating gives CASSFSGPTDTQYF.

The V and J genes are TRBV11-1 and TRBJ2-7; 7 bases agree with TRBD1. Germline V gene sequence: CDR1 SGHAT, CDR2 FQDESV (reference sequence). The CDR3 spans 15 residues. V was clipped by 11 bases and J by 3 bases; unmatched bases: 16. The CDR3 bases are TGTGCCGGAGACAGGGCCCCAGCCCTAAACTACGAGCAGTACTTC. Translating gives CAGDRAPALNYEQYF.

The chain joins TRBV15 to TRBJ1-1; maybe TRBD1 (6 bases). V was pared by 1 base and J by 0 bases, with 9 bases between. Germline V CDR1 and CDR2: LNHNV, YYDKDF (reference sequence). The CDR3 is 15 amino acids. Here the CDR3 DNA reads TGTGCCACCAGCAGAGGCCGACAGGTGAACACTGAAGCTTTCTTT. It is translated as CATSRGRQVNTEAFF.

The V call is TRBV5-6, the J call TRBJ2-1, with 7 bases lining up with TRBD2. CDR1 SGHDT and CDR2 YYEEEE come from the germline V gene. The trim removed 2 bases at V and 2 bases at J, leaving 16 bases unmatched. The CDR3 sequence is 19 residues long. Here the CDR3 reads CASSFVRRKRDMTYNEQFF. CDR3 nucleotide sequence: TGTGCCAGCAGCTTCGTTCGTCGAAAGCGGGATATGACCTACAATGAGCAGTTCTTC.

The rearrangement joins TRBV7-2 to TRBJ2-1; tentative D call: TRBD1 (6 bases). The ends were cut back, 3 bases at V and 9 bases at J, with 9 bases in the middle. Germline lookup yields CDR1 SGHTA and CDR2 FQGNSA. The CDR3 loop spans 12 amino acids. The CDR3 region has the DNA TGTGCCAGCAGCTTCACAGGGATTGAGCAGTTCTTC. Translated, it gives CASSFTGIEQFF.

The CDR3 sequence: CASSLGLAATTDTQYF. Here the CDR3 DNA reads TGTGCCAGCAGTCTAGGACTAGCGGCTACTACAGATACGCAGTATTTT. The rearrangement links TRBV7-9 to TRBJ2-3, with 10 nucleotides matching TRBD2. This CDR3 comprises 16 residues. In germline, CDR1 is SEHNR, CDR2 FQNEAQ (reference sequence). J lost 3 bases, V lost 6 bases, and 9 bases had no gene match. The full variable domain, with the rest looked up from reference TRBV7-9 and TRBJ2-3, is DTGVSQNPRHKITKRGQNVTFRCDPISEHNRLYWYRQTLGQGPEFLTYFQNEAQLEKSRLLSDRFSAERPKGSFSTLEIQRTEQGDSAMYLCASSLGLAATTDTQYFGPGTRLTVL.

This clone came up once. This chain joins TRBV9 and TRBJ2-5; 16 bases match TRBD2. From germline, CDR1 is SGDLS and CDR2 YYNGEE. V trimming: 2 bases; J trimming: 5 bases; junction bases outside the gene matches: 9. The CDR3 length is 18 residues. This CDR3 reads CASSVAGGLAGGEETQYF. CDR3 nucleotides: TGTGCCAGCAGCGTGGCCGGGGGACTAGCGGGAGGGGAGGAGACCCAGTACTTC.

In nucleotides, the CDR3 is TGTGCCAGCAGCCCCCTTGGGGAGGTCCCCTACGAGCAGTACTTC. Protein sequence: CASSPLGEVPYEQYF. V gene TRBV14 combines with J gene TRBJ2-7; possible D gene TRBD2, 6 bases. The CDR3 has 15 amino acids. The V end lost 4 bases, the J end lost 2 bases, and 15 bases lay between the germline ends. Germline V lookup: CDR1 SGHDN, CDR2 FVKESK.